These T cell receptor beta chains were read from a single sample in a study of STAT5B mutations in CD4+ large granular lymphocyte leukemia. Clones were sequenced by immunoSEQ multiplex PCR, and TCRdb holds only the in-frame ones, with some missing. The table shows about 32,000 clones, with around 73% occurring only once. What was sequenced was CD4+ T cells from blood buffy coats. These receptors were obtained from a human donor in good health. The conserved cysteine and the conserved F or W are not part of the CDR3 here. Not all rows give a size; the values are once, few, many and, for expanded clones, a class.

CDR3: ASSRDRGDQPQH
J: TRBJ1-5
size: NA
V: TRBV7-2

CDR3: ASSLSGVTGELF
J: TRBJ2-2
size: NA
V: TRBV4-3

CDR3: ASSLGRGYGYT
J: TRBJ1-2
size: NA
V: TRBV5-6

CDR3: AWSHPGATNEKLF
J: TRBJ1-4
size: NA
V: TRBV30

CDR3: ASSLGGLSSTDTQY
J: TRBJ2-3
size: NA
V: TRBV7-3

CDR3: ASSAQGAYEQY
J: TRBJ2-7
size: NA
V: TRBV9

CDR3: ASSYGGEQY
J: TRBJ2-7
size: NA
V: TRBV6-1

CDR3: ASSGGTGGYGYT
J: TRBJ1-2
size: NA
V: TRBV6-5

CDR3: ASRGLAGSYEQY
J: TRBJ2-7
size: NA
V: TRBV6-1

CDR3: ASSPDSNQPQH
J: TRBJ1-5
size: medium-sized
V: TRBV5-1

CDR3: ASSQTEGIYNEQF
J: TRBJ2-1
size: NA
V: TRBV10-1

CDR3: ASSSTQGATDTQY
J: TRBJ2-3
size: NA
V: TRBV6-6

CDR3: ASSLWRQGSYEQY
J: TRBJ2-7
size: once
V: TRBV28

CDR3: ASRLAGGNTGELF
J: TRBJ2-2
size: NA
V: TRBV6-5

CDR3: SVGRPLTDTQY
J: TRBJ2-3
size: once
V: TRBV29-1

CDR3: ASSYPSGGTQETQY
J: TRBJ2-5
size: NA
V: TRBV6-6

CDR3: ASSPAVRGQGNSPLH
J: TRBJ1-6
size: NA
V: TRBV18

CDR3: ASTVGLSGEQF
J: TRBJ2-1
size: NA
V: TRBV2

CDR3: AFYRVGNTEAF
J: TRBJ1-1
size: few
V: TRBV10-3

CDR3: ASSPAGTDTQY
J: TRBJ2-3
size: NA
V: TRBV18

CDR3: ASTLAGAGYEQY
J: TRBJ2-7
size: NA
V: TRBV2

CDR3: ASIAGGRTDEQY
J: TRBJ2-7
size: NA
V: TRBV28

CDR3: ATSREGTGVPETQY
J: TRBJ2-5
size: NA
V: TRBV15

CDR3: ASTEGTWNSPLH
J: TRBJ1-6
size: few
V: TRBV25-1

CDR3: AWSLQGRAEAF
J: TRBJ1-1
size: NA
V: TRBV30

CDR3: ASSSRGGSSYNEQF
J: TRBJ2-1
size: NA
V: TRBV9

CDR3: ASSLRSGFNEQF
J: TRBJ2-1
size: NA
V: TRBV7-8

CDR3: ASNQQGASEKLF
J: TRBJ1-4
size: NA
V: TRBV27

CDR3: ASTSGETQY
J: TRBJ2-5
size: NA
V: TRBV7-6

CDR3: ASSVSPGRKGTNEQF
J: TRBJ2-1
size: NA
V: TRBV9

CDR3: ASRAGGNEQY
J: TRBJ2-7
size: NA
V: TRBV6-1

CDR3: ASSRASGAKNIQY
J: TRBJ2-4
size: NA
V: TRBV6-5

CDR3: ASSLAPRDYYNEQF
J: TRBJ2-1
size: NA
V: TRBV7-6

CDR3: ATSRVSGADEQY
J: TRBJ2-7
size: once
V: TRBV6-1

CDR3: ASSPLQGSLDTQY
J: TRBJ2-3
size: NA
V: TRBV18

CDR3: ASSPPVGGFSGNTIY
J: TRBJ1-3
size: NA
V: TRBV11-2

CDR3: ASAGLNQETQY
J: TRBJ2-5
size: NA
V: TRBV12-5

CDR3: ASSLGGGASDLTDTQY
J: TRBJ2-3
size: NA
V: TRBV11-1

CDR3: ASSRDTNTGELF
J: TRBJ2-2
size: NA
V: TRBV19

CDR3: ARSFTGVRGEQY
J: TRBJ2-7
size: NA
V: TRBV5-3

CDR3: ASSPGQYNEQF
J: TRBJ2-1
size: NA
V: TRBV18

CDR3: ASSQTPTMQGAIREQF
J: TRBJ2-1
size: NA
V: TRBV4-1

CDR3: ASSPSGENTIY
J: TRBJ1-3
size: NA
V: TRBV18

CDR3: ASSLSALIGGEQF
J: TRBJ2-1
size: NA
V: TRBV7-9

CDR3: ASGFWGGEKLF
J: TRBJ1-4
size: NA
V: TRBV12-5

CDR3: ASSGYSGNTIY
J: TRBJ1-3
size: once
V: TRBV30

CDR3: SVERGGGYT
J: TRBJ1-2
size: NA
V: TRBV29-1

CDR3: ASSRQGAGEQY
J: TRBJ2-7
size: NA
V: TRBV7-2

CDR3: ASSYTRGTNEKLF
J: TRBJ1-4
size: NA
V: TRBV6-5

CDR3: ASSSDKTLGLY
J: TRBJ2-5
size: NA
V: TRBV27

CDR3: ASSSGVNTGELF
J: TRBJ2-2
size: NA
V: TRBV11-3

CDR3: ASSQVSGAIYEQY
J: TRBJ2-7
size: NA
V: TRBV4-2

CDR3: ASTPRASQNYGYT
J: TRBJ1-2
size: NA
V: TRBV6-1

CDR3: ASSLVPSSYEQY
J: TRBJ2-7
size: few
V: TRBV5-1

CDR3: ASSIGLGGGTDTQY
J: TRBJ2-3
size: NA
V: TRBV19

CDR3: ASSQGVMNTEAF
J: TRBJ1-1
size: NA
V: TRBV4-3

CDR3: SVVGGETQY
J: TRBJ2-5
size: NA
V: TRBV29-1